Sequencing of this T cell receptor beta chain was carried out in a study of blood T cell repertoires in COVID-19. Study-level background: Donors in the United States, Italy and Spain gave samples during acute or convalescent COVID-19. Sources were T cells, B-cell-depleted T cells, or PBMCs; the material itself was cDNA or gDNA.

Per the original data handling: From reference gene primer amplification, estimates of nucleated cell counts were derived. Profiling relied on immunoSEQ multiplex PCR, and the TCRdb table lists in-frame clones only, not all of them. The D gene and trimming were derived from the DNA, and the V and J assignments and clone size from that table. The sample has 65,000 to 85,000 clones; 65% to 85% are singletons. The CDR3 covers 15 residues. V lost 9 bases to trimming and J lost 2 bases; unmatched junction nucleotides: 11. Germline CDR1 and CDR2: MRHNA and SNTAGT. This chain links TRBV6-4 with TRBJ2-7; TRBD2 matches at 9 bases. This clonotype was sampled from a woman aged 55-75 years with acute or convalescent COVID-19. Sequencing used peripheral blood. The CDR3 region is CARRGERGVTYEQYV. CDR3 coding DNA: TGTGCCAGACGGGGGGAGCGGGGGGTTACCTACGAGCAGTACGTC.